Below, 32 T cell receptor beta chains from the same sample are listed, as sequenced in a study of cytomegalovirus exposure and HLA in healthy donors. PCR primers comprised 60 Vbeta and 13 Jbeta primers. Clones were sequenced by immunoSEQ multiplex PCR, and TCRdb holds only the in-frame ones, with some missing. The sample carries approximately 140,000 clones, around 77% recorded once. Material for sequencing was PBMCs. These receptors were collected from a woman in her forties in good health and CMV-seropositive.

This chain links TRBV28 with TRBJ2-1; possibly TRBD2 for D (5 bases). The germline gives CDR1 MDHEN, CDR2 SYDVKM. The V gene lost 2 bases and the J gene lost 9 bases, with 17 bases spanning the gap. There are 15 residues in the CDR3. The CDR3 is CASSLRRLAFSEQFF. The CDR3 coding sequence is TGTGCCAGCAGTTTAAGGCGGCTAGCATTTAGTGAGCAGTTCTTC.

V is TRBV6-6 and J is TRBJ1-2; TRBD1 might be the D (6 bases). Trimming removed 5 bases at V and 5 bases at J, with 15 bases between. CDR1 MNHNY and CDR2 SVGAGI come from the germline V gene (reference sequence). CDR3 length: 14 residues. As DNA, the CDR3 is TGTGCCAGCAGTCCCAGGACAGAGTCTTATGGCTACACCTTC. Its protein product is CASSPRTESYGYTF.

This chain links TRBV7-6 with TRBJ2-4; 9 bases are a match to TRBD1. The germline gives CDR1 SGHVS, CDR2 FNYEAQ. The CDR3 is 21 residues long. Trimming removed 8 bases from V and 0 bases from J; junction bases left unmatched: 23. The CDR3 nucleotides are TGTGCCAGCCACACCCAGACAGGGGGATCCCCTCCACTATTAGCCAAAAACATTCAGTACTTC. Encoded protein: CASHTQTGGSPPLLAKNIQYF.

Comment on this clone: This CDR3 is also generated by other DNA sequences in the sample. The rearrangement links TRBV4-1 to TRBJ2-1, with 7 nucleotides matching TRBD2. This CDR3 region has 16 residues. V shed 1 base and J 3 bases; nucleotides not matched to a gene: 6. CDR1 and CDR2 from the germline V gene are MGHRA and YSYEKL. CDR3 sequence reads: CASSQGGLADYNEQFF. CDR3 DNA: TGCGCCAGCAGCCAAGGAGGTCTAGCGGACTACAATGAGCAGTTCTTC.

This sequence joins TRBV5-6 and TRBJ1-1; 7 nucleotides line up with TRBD1. Germline V gene lookup returns CDR1 SGHDT and CDR2 YYEEEE. V gave up 4 bases and J gave up 1 base; unmatched junction bases: 7. The CDR3 extends over 15 amino acids. The CDR3 bases are TGTGCCAGCAGCCCCTGGACAGGAGCGAACACTGAAGCTTTCTTT. This gives the protein CASSPWTGANTEAFF.

V is TRBV29-1 and J is TRBJ2-1; tentative D call: TRBD2 (5 bases). From germline, CDR1 is SQVTM and CDR2 ANQGSEA. V lost 1 base to trimming and J lost 2 bases, with 9 bases between them. This CDR3 spans 14 amino acids. This CDR3 is CSVEGRAAYNEQFF. The CDR3 DNA is TGCAGCGTTGAAGGCCGAGCGGCCTACAATGAGCAGTTCTTC.

This sequence joins TRBV19 and TRBJ1-6; 9 nucleotides align to TRBD1. The CDR3 length is 14 residues. V lost 7 bases, J lost 7 bases, and 5 bases stayed unmatched. Per the germline V gene, CDR1 is LNHDA and CDR2 is SQIVND (reference sequence). CDR3 sequence (DNA): TGTGCCAGTAACCCGGGACAGGGCAATTCACCCCTCCACTTT. Translation: CASNPGQGNSPLHF.

The chain has TRBV10-2 and TRBJ2-7, with 7 bases identical to TRBD2. The CDR3 is 15 amino acids. Losses at the gene ends were 6 bases for V and 3 bases for J; bases not matched to a gene: 11. The germline CDR1 and CDR2 sequences are WSHSY and SAAADI. CDR3 region: CASREPGLKVYEQYF. The CDR3 coding sequence is TGCGCCAGCAGGGAACCGGGACTAAAGGTCTACGAGCAGTACTTC.

For this clone: Other DNA sequences within the sample encode an identical CDR3. This chain uses TRBV6-1 with TRBJ2-7, with D uncertain. Between the trimmed V and J ends, which lost 6 bases and 4 bases, there was a span of 16 bases. This CDR3 is 14 amino acids long. Germline V lookup: CDR1 MNHNS, CDR2 SASEGT. CDR3 DNA sequence: TGTGCCAGCAGGACAATACGGCAGTCTTACGAGCAGTACTTC. Its translation is CASRTIRQSYEQYF.

The genes are TRBV27 and TRBJ2-3, with 13 nucleotides matching TRBD2. Germline CDR1 and CDR2: MNHEY and SMNVEV (reference sequence). With 4 bases clipped from V and 0 bases from J, the junction kept 13 bases outside the gene matches. The CDR3 spans 20 residues. In DNA, the CDR3 is TGTGCCAGCAGTTCGATAAAGGGACTAGCGGGGTACATTAGCACAGATACGCAGTATTTT. This gives the protein CASSSIKGLAGYISTDTQYF.

The chain joins TRBV6-5 to TRBJ2-5; 8 nucleotides match TRBD1. Judging by the DNA end, TRBJ2-7 fits better; the J call may be wrong. The CDR3 runs to 14 residues. The V gene's germline CDR1 is MNHEY and CDR2 SVGAGI. In DNA, the CDR3 is TGTGCCAGCACCCTTCGCCCAGGGGGCGGCGAGCAGTACTTC. This encodes CASTLRPGGGEQYF.

Points on this clone: The same CDR3 is also encoded by other DNA sequences in this sample. The chain uses TRBV7-9 and TRBJ1-1; 8 nucleotides line up with TRBD1. The CDR3 is made up of 14 amino acids. Trimming took 5 bases from V and 1 from J; bases not matched to a gene: 3. Germline V lookup: CDR1 SEHNR, CDR2 FQNEAQ (reference sequence). CDR3 in DNA: TGTGCCAGCAGCCTCGGACAGGGGAACACTGAAGCTTTCTTT. It is translated as CASSLGQGNTEAFF.

The rearrangement uses TRBV10-2 and TRBJ2-1; 12 nucleotides align to TRBD2. CDR3 length: 14 amino acids. The germline V gene has CDR1 WSHSY and CDR2 SAAADI. V trimming: 4 bases; J trimming: 15 bases; junction bases outside the gene matches: 10. For the CDR3, the DNA is TGCGCCAGCAGTGGGACTAGCGGGGCCCCTAATTTGTTCTTC. Translating gives CASSGTSGAPNLFF.

Concerning this clone itself: A read error may produce the germline difference seen at one junction end. The chain couples TRBV7-9 to TRBJ1-5; unclear D gene. The length of the CDR3 is 12 residues. Germline-derived CDR1 and CDR2 are SEHNR and FQNEAQ (reference sequence). CDR3 loop: CSSSLVDQPQHF. CDR3 nucleotides: TGTTCCAGCAGCTTAGTAGATCAGCCCCAGCATTTT.

V is TRBV7-9 and J is TRBJ2-5; no clear D. The germline CDR1 and CDR2 sequences are SEHNR and FQNEAQ (reference sequence). V shed 4 bases and J shed 4 bases, with 4 bases lying between them. The CDR3 covers 11 residues. The CDR3 loop reads CASSSVETQYF. The CDR3 bases are TGTGCCAGCAGCTCGGTAGAGACCCAGTACTTC.

CDR3 DNA: TGTGCCAGCGGACCCGGGACTTCGATGCAGTACTTC. Protein sequence: CASGPGTSMQYF. The rearrangement joins TRBV2 to TRBJ2-5; TRBD2 is a possible D gene (6 bases). Germline-derived CDR1 and CDR2 are SNHLY and FYNNEI. This CDR3 comprises 12 residues. Between the trimmed V and J ends, which lost 8 bases and 11 bases, there was a span of 18 bases.

The V gene is TRBV6-1, the J gene TRBJ1-4, with D tentatively TRBD1 (5 bases). CDR1 is MNHNS, CDR2 SASEGT, per germline. V shed 4 bases and J shed 4 bases, with 10 bases lying between them. The CDR3 has 14 amino acids. CDR3 region: CASSVLGGNEKLFF. The CDR3 DNA reads TGTGCCAGCAGTGTCCTCGGGGGTAATGAAAAACTGTTTTTT.

This clone was recorded a few times. The rearrangement links TRBV18 to TRBJ1-2; 7 bases line up with TRBD1. Trimming at V came to 2 bases and at J to 4 bases, leaving 1 base not matched to a gene. This CDR3 contains 13 residues. Germline-derived CDR1 and CDR2 are KGHSH and LQKENI. The DNA for the CDR3 is TGTGCCAGCTCACCAGACAGGGCCTATGGCTACACCTTC. Translated: CASSPDRAYGYTF.

The chain carries TRBV25-1 and TRBJ1-3; D gene uncertain. CDR3 size: 15 residues. Germline V CDR1 and CDR2: MGHDK, SYGVNS. V was shortened by 6 bases and J by 0 bases, with 12 bases between the two germline ends. Here the CDR3 DNA reads TGTGCCAGCAGGCAAACCGGGAACTCTGGAAACACCATATATTTT. Translated: CASRQTGNSGNTIYF.

This chain uses TRBV6-5 with TRBJ2-2, with a tentative D call TRBD1 (5 bases). The germline gives CDR1 MNHEY, CDR2 SVGAGI. The CDR3 has 14 residues. The V gene lost 0 bases and the J gene lost 7 bases, with 9 bases spanning the gap. The CDR3 region is CASSYSTGFGELFF. The CDR3 DNA is TGTGCCAGCAGTTACTCAACAGGCTTCGGGGAGCTGTTTTTT.

The J gene is TRBJ2-5, the V gene TRBV4-2; TRBD2 is a possible D gene (6 bases). Germline V gene lookup returns CDR1 LGHNA and CDR2 YNFKEQ. Trimming left V 0 bases short and J 5 bases short, with 13 bases between. The CDR3 totals 15 residues. DNA of the CDR3: TGTGCCAGCAGCCAAGATCTGGGGGGAAGTGAGACCCAGTACTTC. It specifies CASSQDLGGSETQYF.

Written as DNA, the CDR3 is TGCGCCAGCAGCCAAGTAGCGGGGGAACCCTCCTACAATGAGCAGTTCTTC. It translates to CASSQVAGEPSYNEQFF. V gene TRBV4-1 combines with J gene TRBJ2-1; 9 bases fit TRBD2. Germline V gene data show CDR1 as MGHRA and CDR2 as YSYEKL. CDR3 length equals 17 residues. The ends lost 1 base at V and 0 bases at J; junction bases unmatched: 4.

This chain uses TRBV5-6 with TRBJ2-7; 7 bases align to TRBD1. The ends lost 1 base at V and 3 bases at J; junction bases unmatched: 7. Germline assignment: CDR1 SGHDT and CDR2 YYEEEE. The CDR3 runs to 15 residues. The CDR3 coding sequence is TGTGCCAGCAGCTTGTGGGCAGGGGGAAACTACGAGCAGTACTTC. Translating it yields CASSLWAGGNYEQYF.

The rearrangement joins TRBV9 to TRBJ2-5; 12 bases fit TRBD2. With 0 bases clipped from V and 5 bases from J, the junction kept 8 bases outside the gene matches. Germline V gene data show CDR1 as SGDLS and CDR2 as YYNGEE. The CDR3 has 17 residues. The CDR3 bases are TGTGCCAGCAGCGTAGATCCTAGCGGGGGGGCCCGGGAGACCCAGTACTTC. This sequence encodes CASSVDPSGGARETQYF.

This clone was found a few times. V and J are TRBV6-6 and TRBJ2-7; TRBD1 matches at 8 bases. Germline V CDR1 and CDR2: MNHNY, SVGAGI (reference sequence). The CDR3 sequence is 15 residues long. V was pared by 3 bases and J by 6 bases, with 10 bases of the junction left unmatched. The CDR3 DNA reads TGTGCCAGCAGTTATTGGGAGACAGGGGCTTTCGAGCAGTACTTC. Translating it yields CASSYWETGAFEQYF.

The chain has TRBV7-9 and TRBJ1-5, with 7 positions matching TRBD1. CDR3 length equals 15 residues. Looked up from germline, CDR1 is SEHNR and CDR2 is FQNEAQ (reference sequence). Trimming at V came to 2 bases and at J to 8 bases, leaving 9 bases not matched to a gene. CDR3 amino acids: CASSLSGGGPKPQHF. CDR3 nucleotides: TGTGCCAGCAGCTTAAGTGGAGGGGGCCCGAAGCCCCAGCATTTT.

The genes are TRBV9 and TRBJ1-4, with 8 bases lining up with TRBD1. The length of the CDR3 is 15 residues. After removal of 4 bases from V and 5 bases from J, the junction contained 7 bases not matched to a gene. Germline V lookup: CDR1 SGDLS, CDR2 YYNGEE. The CDR3 region is CASSPSGGLNEKLFF. CDR3 DNA: TGTGCCAGCAGCCCCTCAGGGGGCCTGAATGAAAAACTGTTTTTT. The entire variable domain, with the rest obtained from reference TRBV9 and TRBJ1-4, is as follows: DSGVTQTPKHLITATGQRVTLRCSPRSGDLSVYWYQQSLDQGLQFLIQYYNGEERAKGNILERFSAQQFPDLHSELNLSSLELGDSALYFCASSPSGGLNEKLFFGSGTQLSVL.

This chain uses TRBV5-6 with TRBJ2-1; the match to TRBD2 covers 9 bases. The CDR3 has 16 residues. V shed 4 bases, J shed 12 bases, and the junction held 17 bases outside the gene matches. Germline values: CDR1 SGHDT, CDR2 YYEEEE. CDR3 protein: CASSARRSGGSLGQFF. The CDR3 DNA reads TGTGCCAGCAGCGCCCGCCGGAGCGGGGGGTCCTTGGGGCAGTTCTTC.

J is TRBJ2-1 and V is TRBV13, with TRBD2 matching 8 bases. This CDR3 has 13 residues. Germline CDR1 is PRHDT and CDR2 is FYEKMQ (reference sequence). Trimming at V came to 9 bases and at J to 5 bases, leaving 6 bases not matched to a gene. CDR3 DNA: TGTGCCAGTGCCCCGGGACTAGACAATGAGCAGTTCTTC. Its protein product is CASAPGLDNEQFF.

The chain uses TRBV29-1 and TRBJ1-1; 7 positions agree with TRBD1. Per the germline V gene, CDR1 is SQVTM and CDR2 is ANQGSEA. V dropped 6 bases and J dropped 5; count of bases not matched to a gene: 6. CDR3 length equals 12 residues. CDR3: CSVTGWRTEAFF. The DNA of the CDR3 is TGCAGCGTGACAGGGTGGAGGACTGAAGCTTTCTTT.

As DNA, the CDR3 is TGTGCCAGCAGTCCGCGGGCCCTGGCACAGGAAAAACTGTTTTTT. This sequence encodes CASSPRALAQEKLFF. The chain recombines TRBV27 with TRBJ1-4, with D unclear. The CDR3 is 15 residues long. Trimming cost V 5 bases and J 8 bases, with 18 bases left between them. The germline V gene encodes CDR1 MNHEY and CDR2 SMNVEV (reference sequence).

The J gene is TRBJ1-3, the V gene TRBV25-1; D unclear. This CDR3 region has 11 residues. CDR1 is MGHDK and CDR2 is SYGVNS in the germline V gene. V was cut by 9 bases and J by 9 bases, with 12 bases left in between. In DNA, the CDR3 is TGTGCCAGGCCCGCACTTGGCACCATATATTTT. Translated, it gives CARPALGTIYF.